A selection of T cell receptor beta chains follows, all from one sample in a study of blood T cell repertoires in COVID-19. The method was immunoSEQ multiplex PCR; TCRdb's version includes in-frame clones alone and lacks a portion of them. The sample includes 95,000 to 110,000 clones, more than 70% of them seen just once. Sequenced input: peripheral blood. The receptors were sampled from a man between 65 and 85 years old with acute or convalescent COVID-19. The CDR3 runs from the conserved cysteine through the conserved F or W. D genes are given only for firm matches. Clone size is stated in some rows and not others, as once, few, many or a class when expanded.

clone_size,d_call,j_call,v_call,cdr3_length,cdr3_nt,cdr3_aa
.,.,TRBJ2-3,TRBV19,15,TGTGCCAGTAGCCGGCCCCAAGGGGGCACAGATACGCAGTATTTT,CASSRPQGGTDTQYF
.,TRBD1,TRBJ1-1,TRBV18,14,TGTGCCAGCTCACCAGTAGCCCAGGGGGCTGAAGCTTTCTTT,CASSPVAQGAEAFF
once,.,TRBJ2-5,TRBV3-1/TRBV3-2,14,TGTGCCAGCAGCCGCCTTTGGGGCGATGAGACCCAGTACTTC,CASSRLWGDETQYF
few,TRBD1,TRBJ1-2,TRBV19,14,TGTGCCAGTAGTATGGGACAGGGTAACTATGGCTACACCTTC,CASSMGQGNYGYTF
.,.,TRBJ1-5,TRBV7-2,16,TGTGCCAGCAGGATAGGCGGAGGGCATAGCAATCAGCCCCAGCATTTT,CASRIGGGHSNQPQHF
.,TRBD1,TRBJ2-7,TRBV6-6,14,TGTGCCAGCAGTTACAACAGGGGGGACTACGAGCAGTACTTC,CASSYNRGDYEQYF
.,TRBD1,TRBJ2-3,TRBV5-1,15,TGCGCCAGCAGCTTGGGTGACAGGGTAACAGATACGCAGTATTTT,CASSLGDRVTDTQYF
.,.,TRBJ1-5,TRBV19,13,TGTGCCAGTATGAAGAAAAGCGGTCAGCCCCAGCATTTT,CASMKKSGQPQHF
.,.,TRBJ2-3,TRBV11-2,14,TGTGCCAGCAGCCTCGACTACCGGGCGGATACGCAGTATTTT,CASSLDYRADTQYF
few,TRBD1,TRBJ2-1,TRBV2,14,TGTGCCAGCAGTCGGACAGGGTCCTACAATGAGCAGTTCTTC,CASSRTGSYNEQFF
.,.,TRBJ2-2,TRBV7-3,14,TGTGCCAGCAGCCCGAGTAAAATCACCGGGGAGCTGTTTTTT,CASSPSKITGELFF
.,.,TRBJ2-2,TRBV29-1,14,TGCAGCGTTGAAACCGTGAGTGAAACCGGGGAGCTGTTTTTT,CSVETVSETGELFF
.,.,TRBJ2-7,TRBV3-1/TRBV3-2,16,TGTGCCAGCAGCCAAGCTGAGCGGACAGCCTCCTACGAGCAGTACTTC,CASSQAERTASYEQYF
few,.,TRBJ2-1,TRBV20-1,12,TGCAGTGCTAGTTCTGGGGGCTATGAGCAGTTCTTC,CSASSGGYEQFF
.,.,TRBJ1-6,TRBV11-2,15,TGTGCCAGCAGCTTATCCACAGGGCCGGATTCACCCCTCCACTTT,CASSLSTGPDSPLHF
.,.,TRBJ1-2,TRBV29-1,13,TGCAGCGTTGAAGATCGGAACAGGGATGGCTACACCTTC,CSVEDRNRDGYTF
few,TRBD2,TRBJ2-7,TRBV19,11,TGTGCCAGCGCGGGAGCCTACGAGCAGTACTTC,CASAGAYEQYF
.,.,TRBJ1-6,TRBV6-1,13,TGTGCCAGCAGTGATGGGCGTCATTCACCCCTCCACTTT,CASSDGRHSPLHF
.,.,TRBJ1-3,TRBV19,15,TGTGCCAGTAGTATATCACAGATCTCTGGAAACACCATATATTTT,CASSISQISGNTIYF